The 10 T cell receptor beta chains listed next were all sequenced from one sample in a study of CD8 T cells in Susac syndrome. The authors reverse transcribed roughly 0.5 to 1 ug RNA with random hexamers. MiXCR was run by TCRdb on the immunoSEQ multiplex PCR reads, yielding one entry per CDR3 protein. The sample includes tens of thousands of distinct CDR3 sequences, 90% to 97% of them seen just once. The sequencing sample was made of CD8+ T cells from PBMCs. The receptors derive from a human donor with Susac syndrome.

The chain's CDR3 is CASKTGPTGGYTF. The DNA for the CDR3 is TGTGCCAGCAAAACGGGGCCCACGGGGGGCTACACCTTC. The V gene is TRBV6-5, the J gene TRBJ1-2; a possible D gene is TRBD1 (5 bases). Trimming cost V 7 bases and J 8 bases, with 17 bases left between them. The CDR3 has 13 amino acids. Germline lookup yields CDR1 MNHEY and CDR2 SVGAGI.

In regard to this clonotype: Germline is not matched at one junction end, which may reflect a read error. The V gene is TRBV4-1, the J gene TRBJ2-4; 10 bases fit TRBD2. Germline V gives CDR1 MGHRA, CDR2 YSYEKL. There are 14 residues in the CDR3. As DNA, the CDR3 is TGCGCCAGCAGCCAACGTCTAGCGGGGGACCTTCGGCACTTC. As protein: CASSQRLAGDLRHF.

This chain links TRBV29-1 with TRBJ2-3, with 10 bases identical to TRBD1. The germline V gene encodes CDR1 SQVTM and CDR2 ANQGSEA. This CDR3 comprises 13 residues. The trim removed 6 bases at V and 5 bases at J, leaving 5 bases unmatched. CDR3 coding DNA: TGCAGCGTAGACAGGGGGCGGCAAGATACGCAGTATTTT. Amino acid sequence: CSVDRGRQDTQYF.

This clonotype was seen a few times. The CDR3 loop reads CSVEEGDSSYEQYF. The CDR3 bases are TGCAGCGTTGAAGAGGGGGATAGCTCCTACGAGCAGTACTTC. The chain couples TRBV29-1 to TRBJ2-7; either TRBD1 or TRBD2 may fit D (5 bases each). This CDR3 has 14 amino acids. CDR1 is SQVTM and CDR2 is ANQGSEA in the germline V gene. Deletions cut 0 bases from V and 0 bases from J, with 9 bases between.

The count of this clonotype is one. J is TRBJ2-1 and V is TRBV5-1, with 9 bases aligning to TRBD1. The CDR3 is made up of 21 amino acids. From germline, CDR1 is SGHRS and CDR2 YFSETQ. V lost 4 bases to trimming and J lost 0 bases; unmatched junction nucleotides: 20. CDR3 sequence (DNA): TGCGCCAGCAGCCATCCCCCACTTGACAGGGGGGTACTGAGCTCCTACAATGAGCAGTTCTTC. It is translated as CASSHPPLDRGVLSSYNEQFF.

The rearrangement joins TRBV30 to TRBJ1-2, with 8 bases that match TRBD1. Germline V gives CDR1 GTSNPN, CDR2 SVGIG (reference sequence). The CDR3 covers 12 residues. The junction had 5 bases not matched to a gene; V was cut back by 7 bases and J by 4 bases. In DNA, the CDR3 is TGTGCCTCGACAGGGGAAGCCTATGGCTACACCTTC. This encodes CASTGEAYGYTF.

V usage is TRBV29-1 and J usage is TRBJ2-7; D remains ambiguous. Trimming pared 4 bases from V and 0 bases from J, leaving 7 bases between. CDR3 length: 12 amino acids. The V gene's germline CDR1 is SQVTM and CDR2 ANQGSEA. The CDR3 region is CSVAPGSYEQYF. CDR3 nucleotide sequence: TGCAGCGTTGCTCCAGGCTCCTACGAGCAGTACTTC.

This chain uses TRBV28 with TRBJ2-1; D is tentatively TRBD1 or TRBD2 (7 bases each). Per the germline V gene, CDR1 is MDHEN and CDR2 is SYDVKM. The CDR3 consists of 15 residues. V lost 6 bases, J lost 6 bases, and 18 bases lay in between. The CDR3 region has the DNA TGTGCCAGCAGCCTCCGAGACAGGGAGGGCAATGAGCAGTTCTTC. Translating it yields CASSLRDREGNEQFF.

The rearrangement joins TRBV18 to TRBJ1-2; 11 bases fit TRBD1. This CDR3 is built from 14 residues. With V trimmed by 4 bases and J by 5 bases, 3 bases remained unmatched. Germline CDR1 KGHSH, CDR2 LQKENI. Here the CDR3 reads CASSRDRGEYGYTF. In nucleotides, the CDR3 is TGTGCCAGCTCACGGGACAGGGGGGAGTATGGCTACACCTTC.

The chain has TRBV6-2 or TRBV6-3 and TRBJ1-6; D uncertain. This CDR3 spans 16 amino acids. Germline V gene lookup returns CDR1 MNHEY and CDR2 SVGEGT. Trimming pared 1 base from V and 6 bases from J, leaving 13 bases between. This CDR3 is CASSYLADGGNSPLHF. CDR3 nucleotides: TGTGCCAGCAGTTACTTGGCGGACGGAGGTAATTCACCCCTCCACTTT.